This TCR beta chain comes out of a study of blood T cells in healthy people across ages. For the study at large: About one barcoded beta molecule per two T cells was the capture yield of template switching.

Study-wide results and caveats: The study lacked donor CMV status, which possibly confounded expanded clonotype changes.

Germline CDR1 SGHVS, CDR2 FNYEAQ. The length of the CDR3 is 13 residues. As for this clonotype: Its antigen is currently unknown. One end of the junction fails to match germline, which may point to a read error.

Using a J-beta primer mix together with a sample-barcoded 5' primer, a second PCR was run for 7 to 11 cycles. Each TCR beta cDNA got a 12-nucleotide random molecular identifier. One entry per CDR3 protein results from TCRdb running MiXCR on the 5' RACE reads. The data hold 650,000 to 1,000,000 distinct CDR3 sequences, with around 34% observed a single time. The chain uses TRBV7-6 and TRBJ2-7, with D possibly matching TRBD1 (5 bases). The sequenced material came from blood. The receptor was derived from a man between 18 and 35 years old in good health. The CDR3 DNA reads TGTGCCAGCAGCGTAGCACATTCAGGGGAGCAGTACTTC. Translating gives CASSVAHSGEQYF.